What follows are 2 T cell receptor beta chains derived from one specimen sequenced in a study of tumor and adjacent non-tumor tissue in lung cancer. The library came from three nested PCR rounds adapted from ARM-PCR protocols. MiXCR was run by TCRdb on the multiplex PCR reads, yielding one entry per CDR3 protein. The sample has fewer than 80,000 distinct CDR3 sequences, approximately 71% seen once. No cell sorting was done before RNA was extracted from the tissue. The material sequenced was lung tumor tissue. These receptors were obtained from a woman in her 70s with non-small cell lung cancer.

The sample holds a few counts of this clonotype. V usage is TRBV20-1 and J usage is TRBJ2-1; 10 nucleotides agree with TRBD1. V trimming: 6 bases; J trimming: 8 bases; junction bases outside the gene matches: 13. CDR1 DFQATT and CDR2 SNEGSKA come from the germline V gene (reference sequence). The CDR3 spans 15 residues. The CDR3 reads CSAATPGQGKDEQFF. CDR3 DNA: TGCAGTGCAGCTACACCGGGACAGGGGAAGGATGAGCAGTTCTTC.

With regard to this clonotype: The CDR3 does not close with the conserved phenylalanine or tryptophan, likely indicating a read error. The rearrangement uses TRBV7-8 and TRBJ2-5; 8 nucleotides line up with TRBD1. The junction had 13 bases not matched to a gene; V was cut back by 6 bases and J by 4 bases. The germline V gene encodes CDR1 SGHVS and CDR2 FQNEAQ. The CDR3 runs to 16 residues. The CDR3 is CASRYRTGLGGETQYI. The CDR3 nucleotides are TGTGCCAGCAGATACAGGACAGGGCTTGGGGGAGAGACCCAGTACATC.